This T cell receptor beta chain was sequenced during a study of cytomegalovirus exposure and HLA in healthy donors. On this clone itself: Its specificity is not known.

PCR was performed using 60 Vbeta and 13 Jbeta primers. Only in-frame clones appear in the TCRdb table, and some are missing; sequencing was by immunoSEQ multiplex PCR. The sample holds almost 95,000 clones, around 69% seen once. The study's findings and limits: A later analysis, which compared TCR beta chains of equal frequency, found the HLA-associated ones more clonally expanded.

The specimen sequenced was PBMCs. The sequence was obtained from a man younger than 45 in good health and CMV-seronegative.

The CDR3 sequence is CASSPTGEREQYF. The CDR3 DNA follows: TGTGCCAGCAGCCCGACGGGGGAACGCGAGCAGTACTTC. The gene calls are TRBV5-6 and TRBJ2-7; tentative D call: TRBD2 (6 bases). CDR1 is SGHDT, CDR2 YYEEEE, per germline. This CDR3 spans 13 amino acids. V was clipped by 4 bases and J by 6 bases, with 14 bases between them.